These T cell receptor beta chains were read from a single sample in a study of beta chain features in type 1 diabetes. Sequencing was performed with immunoSEQ multiplex PCR; in TCRdb, only in-frame clones are kept and a portion is missing. The table has 600,000 to 750,000 clones, under 15% seen once. The sequenced sample consisted of naive CD4+ T cells from blood. The receptors come from a man under 40 with type 1 diabetes. CDR3s include the opening cysteine and the closing phenylalanine or tryptophan. The D gene is left open where the match is weak. Some rows have no size entry. The others give once, few or many, or a class for an expanded clone.

len,j_gene,abundance,d_gene,v_gene,CDR3nt,CDR3aa
15,TRBJ1-5,NA,TRBD1,TRBV19,TGTGCCAGTAGGGAAAACAGGGGGTACAATCAGCCCCAGCATTTT,CASRENRGYNQPQHF
14,TRBJ2-7,few,TRBD2,TRBV5-1,TGCGCCAGCAGCCTCGGGACTAGCATCAACGAGCAGTACTTC,CASSLGTSINEQYF
12,TRBJ2-5,NA,NA,TRBV6-5,TGTGCCGGGGGACGGCCAAGGGAGACCCAGTACTTC,CAGGRPRETQYF
14,TRBJ2-7,few,NA,TRBV6-5,TGTGCCAGCAGTTACTCAGGCGGGGTCTACGAGCAGTACTTC,CASSYSGGVYEQYF
13,TRBJ1-2,NA,NA,TRBV7-9,TGTGCCAGCAGCGACGACACCGCCGGGGGCTACACCTTC,CASSDDTAGGYTF
14,TRBJ1-5,few,NA,TRBV5-1,TGCGCCAGCAGCCCCCAATACGGAAATCAGCCCCAGCATTTT,CASSPQYGNQPQHF
17,TRBJ2-7,NA,NA,TRBV4-3,TGCGCCAGCAGCCAAGATCGGGTGAGGGACCAACCCTACGAGCAGTACTTC,CASSQDRVRDQPYEQYF
13,TRBJ2-3,few,NA,TRBV7-2,TGTGCCAGCAGCGCCCGACAGGTTGATACGCAGTATTTT,CASSARQVDTQYF
15,TRBJ2-1,few,NA,TRBV4-3,TGCGCCAGCAGCCAAGTGGCGACAGGACACAATGAGCAGTTCTTC,CASSQVATGHNEQFF
13,TRBJ2-5,few,TRBD1,TRBV30,TGTGCCTGGAGTAGGGACAGTCAAGAGACCCAGTACTTC,CAWSRDSQETQYF
16,TRBJ2-1,few,NA,TRBV7-9,TGTGCCAGCAGCTTAGGCGACAGCAAACGACACAATGAGCAGTTCTTC,CASSLGDSKRHNEQFF
15,TRBJ1-1,NA,NA,TRBV7-2,TGTGCCAGCAGCACCCGGACAGCATCGAACACTGAAGCTTTCTTT,CASSTRTASNTEAFF
14,TRBJ1-6,NA,NA,TRBV9,TGTGCCAGCAGCGTAGGGACAGTAGGTTCACCCCTCCACTTT,CASSVGTVGSPLHF
11,TRBJ2-5,NA,NA,TRBV20-1,TGCAGTGCTATCCCTAAAACGACCGAGAACTTC,CSAIPKTTENF
16,TRBJ1-6,few,NA,TRBV7-2,TGTGCCAGCAGCTTAGAATCGTTGCGGTGGGCCTCACCCCTCCACTTT,CASSLESLRWASPLHF
13,TRBJ2-5,NA,TRBD1,TRBV7-2,TGTGCCAGCAGCTTCGACAGGGAAGAGACCCAGTACTTC,CASSFDREETQYF
14,TRBJ2-7,few,NA,TRBV6-5,TGTGCCAGCAGTTACTCGGCTAGAAGGGGCGAGCAGTACTTC,CASSYSARRGEQYF
13,TRBJ2-2,once,NA,TRBV7-2,TGTGCCAGCAGCTTAAACTCCAGAGGGGAGCTGTTTTTT,CASSLNSRGELFF
14,TRBJ2-5,NA,TRBD1,TRBV27,TGTGCCAGCAGTTCCGGACAGGGGTGGGAGACCCAGTACTTC,CASSSGQGWETQYF
14,TRBJ1-4,NA,NA,TRBV27,TGTGCCAGCAGTCGAGACTTGGTTGGGGCGGAACTGTTTTTT,CASSRDLVGAELFF
16,TRBJ2-1,few,TRBD2,TRBV25-1,TGTGCCAGCAGTGGCGGACTAGCGGGCCCCTACAATGAGCAGTTCTTC,CASSGGLAGPYNEQFF
11,TRBJ2-1,NA,NA,TRBV20-1,TGCACCCCAACTCGCGGGGCGACTCTGTTCTTC,CTPTRGATLFF
20,TRBJ2-1,NA,TRBD2,TRBV7-8,TGTGCCAGCAGCTCTCCCCGGACTAGCGGGGGGGCGAGGCGGGTGAATGAGCAGTTCTTC,CASSSPRTSGGARRVNEQFF
13,TRBJ1-4,NA,NA,TRBV28,TGTGCCGCCCAAAGCCCAGAGGGCGAAAAACTGTTTTTT,CAAQSPEGEKLFF
14,TRBJ1-3,few,NA,TRBV19,TGTGCCAGTATGGCAGGCCGCTCTGGAAACACCATATATTTT,CASMAGRSGNTIYF
16,TRBJ2-7,NA,NA,TRBV19,TGTGCCAGTAGTAAGGCCAGAGCGGCGGTGAATTACGAGCAGTACTTC,CASSKARAAVNYEQYF
14,TRBJ1-1,NA,NA,TRBV11-3,TGTGCCAGCAGCCCCCAAGGCCGTTGGGCTGAAGCTTTCTTT,CASSPQGRWAEAFF
13,TRBJ2-7,few,NA,TRBV6-1,TGTGCCACCCCAAGCGAAATAGCCTACGAGCAGTACTTC,CATPSEIAYEQYF
14,TRBJ2-5,few,NA,TRBV5-1,TGCGCCAGCAGCGGCCAGGGCGGCAGGGAGACCCAGTACTTC,CASSGQGGRETQYF
13,TRBJ1-6,NA,NA,TRBV7-2,TGTGCCAGCAGCTTATTTTTGAATTCACCCCTCCACTTT,CASSLFLNSPLHF
14,TRBJ1-2,few,NA,TRBV4-3,TGCGCCAGCAGCCAAGACCGTCAGGGGATGGGCTACACCTTC,CASSQDRQGMGYTF
15,TRBJ1-6,few,TRBD1,TRBV27,TGTGCCAGCAGTTTTGGGACAGGGGGAAATTCACCCCTCCACTTT,CASSFGTGGNSPLHF
17,TRBJ1-6,NA,NA,TRBV19,TGTGCCAGTACTTTCGCCGGGGGAACAGGGAGGAATTCACCCCTCCACTTT,CASTFAGGTGRNSPLHF
15,TRBJ2-1,NA,TRBD2,TRBV5-1,TGCGCCAGCAGCCCGGGAGGCGGGGGTTACAATGAGCAGTTCTTC,CASSPGGGGYNEQFF
16,TRBJ2-1,few,TRBD2,TRBV5-5,TGTGCCAGCAGCCCGTGGTTAGCGGGGGGATACAATGAGCAGTTCTTC,CASSPWLAGGYNEQFF
15,TRBJ2-1,few,NA,TRBV9,TGTGCCAGCAACAGAGCAGGGGGGCGCTACAATGAGCAGTTCTTC,CASNRAGGRYNEQFF
17,TRBJ1-6,NA,NA,TRBV28,TGTGCCAGCAGTTTATTCCCTCGAGTAGCCTATAATTCACCCCTCCACTTT,CASSLFPRVAYNSPLHF